This T cell receptor beta chain was found in a study of cytomegalovirus exposure and HLA in healthy donors. For this clone: The antigen remains unidentified.

Study-level points and caveats: Some V segments, including TRBV6-2 and TRBV6-3, were excluded as indistinguishable. The study had only CMV serostatus as immune exposure information. Researchers reported that three CMV-associated chains were confirmed in vitro as CMV antigen-specific. Among donors in an Asian-associated ancestry cluster, a later analysis reportedly found fewer N-insertions than the roughly 700-donor mean.

The PCR contained 60 Vbeta and 13 Jbeta primers. Clones were read by immunoSEQ multiplex PCR, and TCRdb kept only the in-frame ones, dropping some. Its table records some 46,000 clones. V was clipped by 3 bases and J by 4 bases, with 12 bases between them. Germline V CDR1 and CDR2: SGHVS, FNYEAQ. The CDR3 extends over 14 amino acids. This clonotype was obtained from a young woman in good health and CMV-seronegative. Material: PBMCs. The V and J genes are TRBV7-6 and TRBJ1-1; D is uncertain. The CDR3: CASSLGGPGTEAFF. The CDR3 DNA reads as TGTGCCAGCAGCTTGGGAGGGCCGGGCACTGAAGCTTTCTTT.